Following are 30 T cell receptor beta chains from one sample sequenced in a study of blood T cells in healthy people across ages. For the second PCR, which ran for roughly 7 to 11 cycles, a sample-barcoded 5' primer and a J-beta primer mix were used. From the 5' RACE reads, TCRdb called clonotypes with MiXCR, one entry per CDR3 protein. This table has roughly 2 million distinct CDR3 sequences, 40% to 55% appearing once. Source material: blood. Source of these receptors: a woman aged 40 to 50 in good health.

The V and J genes are TRBV20-1 and TRBJ2-5; the match to TRBD2 covers 10 bases. The CDR3 covers 16 residues. CDR1 is DFQATT and CDR2 is SNEGSKA in the germline V gene (reference sequence). V shed 0 bases, J shed 5 bases, and the junction held 9 bases outside the gene matches. CDR3 nucleotide sequence: TGCAGTGCTAGAGATCCTAGCGGGGGCCAGCACGAGACCCAGTACTTC. Its protein is CSARDPSGGQHETQYF.

The chain uses TRBV12-3 or TRBV12-4 and TRBJ2-7, with D possibly TRBD1 on 5 matching bases. CDR3 length equals 15 residues. V shed 3 bases and J shed 7 bases, with 19 bases lying between them. The CDR3 sequence is CASSFGLSGLEEQYF. The CDR3 bases are TGTGCCAGCAGTTTTGGCCTCTCAGGGCTAGAAGAGCAGTACTTC.

This sequence joins TRBV20-1 and TRBJ2-5; 9 bases fit TRBD1. The assigned J gene may be wrong: the sequence end matches TRBJ2-7 better. The V gene's germline CDR1 is DFQATT and CDR2 SNEGSKA (reference sequence). CDR3 size: 12 residues. CDR3 amino acids: CSADRDRDEQYF. The DNA of the CDR3 is TGCAGTGCCGACCGGGACAGGGACGAGCAGTACTTC.

The V gene is TRBV24-1, the J gene TRBJ2-7, with D perhaps TRBD2 (5 bases). The CDR3 loop spans 13 amino acids. Trimming pared 5 bases from V and 5 bases from J, leaving 12 bases between. In germline, CDR1 is KGHDR, CDR2 SFDVKD. The CDR3 sequence: CATSGAGGHEQYF. The DNA for the CDR3 is TGTGCCACCAGTGGGGCGGGTGGCCACGAGCAGTACTTC.

This chain uses TRBV7-2 with TRBJ2-3; no firm D call. This CDR3 has 13 residues. Germline CDR1 is SGHTA and CDR2 is FQGNSA. Trimming pared 2 bases from V and 2 bases from J, leaving 5 bases between. CDR3 sequence reads: CASSLQFTDTQYF. The CDR3 DNA reads as TGTGCCAGCAGCTTACAGTTCACAGATACGCAGTATTTT. Complete variable domain (other parts from reference TRBV7-2 and TRBJ2-3): GAGVSQSPSNKVTEKGKDVELRCDPISGHTALYWYRQSLGQGLEFLIYFQGNSAPDKSGLPSDRFSAERTGGSVSTLTIQRTQQEDSAVYLCASSLQFTDTQYFGPGTRLTVL.

This chain uses TRBV6-1 with TRBJ2-7; 8 nucleotides match TRBD1. J gave up 2 bases and V 3 bases, and 6 bases lay outside the gene matches. CDR3 size: 15 residues. Germline V CDR1 and CDR2: MNHNS, SASEGT. CDR3 loop: CASSDLGTGAYEQYF. The CDR3 nucleotides are TGTGCCAGCAGTGATTTGGGGACAGGCGCCTACGAGCAGTACTTC.

This clonotype has only one observation. CDR3 bases: TGTGCCAGCACCAAAGATGACGCAGATACGCAGTATTTT. As protein: CASTKDDADTQYF. The chain carries TRBV9 and TRBJ2-3; D ambiguous. The CDR3 runs to 13 residues. Germline V gives CDR1 SGDLS, CDR2 YYNGEE. V dropped 6 bases and J dropped 4 bases, with 12 bases sitting between them.

The table lists this clonotype with a few counts. One end of the junction is discordant with germline, which a read error may explain. The chain employs TRBV7-7 and TRBJ2-5, with a weak D call TRBD2 (5 bases). Germline lookup yields CDR1 SSHAT and CDR2 FNYEAQ (reference sequence). The CDR3 totals 14 residues. CDR3 region: CASSPLLVPETQYF. CDR3 coding DNA: TGTGCTAGCAGCCCCCTACTAGTACCGGAGACCCAGTACTTC.

The chain combines TRBV6-5 with TRBJ2-5; 9 positions match TRBD1. Germline V CDR1 and CDR2: MNHEY, SVGAGI. Trimming took 6 bases from V and 11 from J; bases not matched to a gene: 13. This CDR3 has 14 amino acids. The CDR3 bases are TGTGCCAGCAGCCCCGGGACAGGGCGTCAAGAGCAGTACTTC. As protein: CASSPGTGRQEQYF.

CDR3 region: CASRNDRGPAGQYF. CDR3 nucleotides: TGTGCCAGCAGAAACGACAGGGGGCCGGCAGGGCAGTACTTC. The chain carries TRBV28 and TRBJ2-7, with TRBD1 matching over 10 bases. The trim removed 6 bases at V and 9 bases at J, leaving 11 bases unmatched. Germline CDR1 and CDR2: MDHEN and SYDVKM. The CDR3 is made up of 14 amino acids.

This chain joins TRBV28 and TRBJ1-2, with D unresolved. The CDR3 loop spans 12 amino acids. The V gene's germline CDR1 is MDHEN and CDR2 SYDVKM. Trimming stripped 10 bases from V and 4 bases from J, with 13 bases between. The CDR3 spells CAIFRTVYGYTF. DNA of the CDR3: TGTGCCATCTTTCGTACCGTCTATGGCTACACCTTC.

This clonotype was detected a few times. The chain couples TRBV6-2 or TRBV6-3 to TRBJ2-7; 7 positions match TRBD1. V lost 6 bases to trimming and J lost 2 bases; unmatched junction nucleotides: 4. Germline lookup yields CDR1 MNHEY and CDR2 SVGEGT. The CDR3 runs to 13 residues. CDR3 sequence reads: CASRYRGTYEQYF. The DNA of the CDR3 is TGTGCCAGCAGATACAGGGGAACCTACGAGCAGTACTTC.

This clonotype has a handful of counts. V is TRBV20-1 and J is TRBJ2-4; D may be TRBD1 (6 bases). The DNA end lines up better with TRBJ2-7; the J call may be wrong. This CDR3 comprises 15 residues. Germline CDR1 is DFQATT and CDR2 is SNEGSKA (reference sequence). CDR3 DNA: TGCAGTGCTACCGGACAGAGCCAATTTTGGGGCGAGCAGTACTTC. This codes for CSATGQSQFWGEQYF.

The rearrangement links TRBV7-2 to TRBJ2-5; a weak D match, TRBD1 (5 bases). CDR1 and CDR2 (germline): SGHTA, FQGNSA. V was cut by 1 base and J by 0 bases, with 9 bases left in between. The CDR3 spans 15 residues. As DNA, the CDR3 is TGTGCCAGCAGCTTAGAATCAGGGCACCAAGAGACCCAGTACTTC. It translates to CASSLESGHQETQYF.

J is TRBJ2-1 and V is TRBV11-1; D is possibly TRBD1 or TRBD2 (5 bases each). The ends were cut back, 1 base at V and 10 bases at J, with 14 bases in the middle. This CDR3 has 14 amino acids. In germline, CDR1 is SGHAT, CDR2 FQDESV (reference sequence). The DNA for the CDR3 is TGTGCCAGCAGCTTAGGGGGGTCTCTGGGCGAGCAGTTCTTC. Translation gives CASSLGGSLGEQFF.

This clonotype was seen just once. The chain recombines TRBV29-1 with TRBJ2-1; D possibly uses TRBD1 or TRBD2 (6 bases each). Germline assignment: CDR1 SQVTM and CDR2 ANQGSEA. Trimming took 7 bases from V and 6 from J, leaving 16 bases between them. The CDR3 covers 13 residues. The CDR3 region is CSAMTGGLNEQFF. CDR3 nucleotide sequence: TGCAGCGCGATGACAGGAGGGCTCAATGAGCAGTTCTTC.

Concerning this clonotype itself: The junction does not match germline at one end; this may be a read error. The CDR3 reads CACSLDNSYEQYF. Written as DNA, the CDR3 is TGTGCCTGCAGCTTAGACAACTCCTACGAGCAGTACTTC. V usage is TRBV7-2 and J usage is TRBJ2-7; no reliable D call. CDR1 SGHTA and CDR2 FQGNSA come from the germline V gene. The CDR3 is 13 residues long.

V gene TRBV12-3 or TRBV12-4 combines with J gene TRBJ1-5; TRBD1 agrees at 9 bases. CDR3 length equals 15 residues. After removal of 8 bases from V and 7 bases from J, the junction contained 12 bases not matched to a gene. CDR3 protein: CASAPTGGWGQPQHF. Written as DNA, the CDR3 is TGTGCCAGCGCTCCAACAGGGGGCTGGGGGCAGCCCCAGCATTTT.

J is TRBJ2-1 and V is TRBV2; unclear D gene. Germline-derived CDR1 and CDR2 are SNHLY and FYNNEI. Between the trimmed V and J ends, which lost 7 bases and 8 bases, there was a span of 6 bases. The CDR3 runs 10 residues. This chain's CDR3 is CASKGYEQFF. CDR3 bases: TGTGCCAGCAAGGGCTATGAGCAGTTCTTC.

The rearrangement joins TRBV6-5 to TRBJ1-2, with a tentative D call TRBD1 (6 bases). CDR1 and CDR2 (germline): MNHEY, SVGAGI. This CDR3 comprises 14 residues. The V and J ends lost 3 bases and 8 bases respectively, with 16 bases between them. CDR3 DNA: TGTGCCAGCAGTTATAGCGGGGGGCGGGACGGCTACACCTTC. It yields the protein CASSYSGGRDGYTF.

This clonotype was recorded at least ten times. The chain joins TRBV5-1 to TRBJ2-1, with 8 bases lining up with TRBD1. There are 14 residues in the CDR3. Germline CDR1 is SGHRS and CDR2 is YFSETQ. The junction had 4 bases not matched to a gene; V was cut back by 4 bases and J by 4 bases. The CDR3 nucleotides read TGCGCCAGCAGCGATGGACAGGGTTACAATGAGCAGTTCTTC. It specifies CASSDGQGYNEQFF.

V gene TRBV18 combines with J gene TRBJ2-1; no definite D call. Trimming removed 0 bases at V and 10 bases at J, with 10 bases between. This CDR3 has 13 amino acids. Germline V gene lookup returns CDR1 KGHSH and CDR2 LQKENI. In nucleotides, the CDR3 is TGTGCCAGCTCACCACCAAGTGGAGAGGAGCAGTTCTTC. This encodes CASSPPSGEEQFF.

This clonotype turned up a few times. The chain recombines TRBV6-5 with TRBJ1-4; D unresolved. The CDR3 is made up of 15 amino acids. Trimming removed 4 bases from V and 0 bases from J, with 9 bases in between. Germline loops: CDR1 MNHEY, CDR2 SVGAGI. CDR3 DNA: TGTGCCAGCAGTTCCGCAGGCGCAACTAATGAAAAACTGTTTTTT. It codes for CASSSAGATNEKLFF.

The chain joins TRBV7-9 to TRBJ1-5; 10 positions agree with TRBD1. With 3 bases clipped from V and 2 bases from J, the junction kept 4 bases outside the gene matches. Germline CDR1 and CDR2: SEHNR and FQNEAQ (reference sequence). The length of the CDR3 is 16 residues. The CDR3 loop reads CASSFSGTGGNQPQHF. The CDR3 DNA follows: TGTGCCAGCAGCTTCTCCGGGACAGGGGGCAATCAGCCCCAGCATTTT.

In the case of this clonotype: One end of the junction does not line up with germline, which may come from a read error. The V gene is TRBV5-1, the J gene TRBJ1-2; TRBD1 matches at 7 bases. CDR3 length equals 14 residues. Per germline, CDR1 SGHRS and CDR2 YFSETQ. CDR3 in DNA: TGCGCCAGCAGCTCCGGGACAGACGTGTATGGCTGCACCTTC. This encodes CASSSGTDVYGCTF.

V usage is TRBV12-3 or TRBV12-4 and J usage is TRBJ2-1; 7 nucleotides match TRBD2. J lost 12 bases, V lost 6 bases, and 14 bases had no gene match. The CDR3 length is 14 residues. The DNA of the CDR3 is TGTGCCAGCAGCCCGGGACTACAGGCCGGATCGCAGTTCTTC. As protein: CASSPGLQAGSQFF.

The V and J genes are TRBV6-2 or TRBV6-3 and TRBJ2-4; the match to TRBD2 covers 12 bases. The J call may be incorrect, as the DNA end agrees better with TRBJ2-7. Germline CDR1 MNHEY, CDR2 SVGEGT. The CDR3 covers 14 residues. The CDR3 loop reads CASRTSGGLYEQYF. CDR3 DNA: TGTGCCAGCAGGACTAGCGGGGGCCTCTACGAGCAGTACTTC.

The J gene is TRBJ2-1, the V gene TRBV20-1; weak D call: TRBD1 (5 bases). Germline CDR1 reads DFQATT; CDR2 reads SNEGSKA (reference sequence). V was trimmed by 0 bases and J by 8 bases, leaving 17 bases between them. This CDR3 is built from 15 residues. The CDR3 DNA follows: TGCAGTGCTAGAGATCCGGCTAGACAGACCCATGAGCAGTTCTTC. Protein sequence: CSARDPARQTHEQFF.

The chain couples TRBV7-2 to TRBJ2-7; D gene uncertain. This CDR3 has 12 residues. V lost 5 bases, J lost 6 bases, and 11 bases lay in between. CDR1 and CDR2 (germline): SGHTA, FQGNSA. CDR3 nucleotides: TGTGCCAGCAGCCACTCCGGCTGCGAGCAGTACTTC. Translation: CASSHSGCEQYF. Based on the CDR3 plus reference TRBV7-2 and TRBJ2-7, the full variable domain is GAGVSQSPSNKVTEKGKDVELRCDPISGHTALYWYRQSLGQGLEFLIYFQGNSAPDKSGLPSDRFSAERTGGSVSTLTIQRTQQEDSAVYLCASSHSGCEQYFGPGTRLTVT.

This sequence joins TRBV7-2 and TRBJ1-2; D not certain. Germline CDR1 is SGHTA and CDR2 is FQGNSA. CDR3 length: 14 amino acids. Trimming left V 1 base short and J 8 bases short, with 14 bases between. This chain's CDR3 is CASSLGIDMGGYTF. As DNA, the CDR3 is TGTGCCAGCAGCTTAGGAATCGACATGGGGGGCTACACCTTC.